The 7 T cell receptor beta chains presented below share a single source sample, sequenced in a study of T cell changes during pregnancy in multiple sclerosis. Only in-frame clones appear in the TCRdb table, and some are missing; sequencing was by immunoSEQ multiplex PCR. This sample yields about 18,000 clones, of which 87% are seen a single time; about 13% belongs to the top ten. This specimen was CD8+ T cells from peripheral blood mononuclear cells, taken in the third trimester of pregnancy. The receptor source for this set is a female donor in good health, enrolled as a control in a pregnancy study.

The rearrangement uses TRBV4-3 and TRBJ2-5; TRBD2 matches at 14 bases. This CDR3 contains 17 residues. CDR1 is LGHNA, CDR2 YSLEER, per germline. The junction had 5 bases not matched to a gene; V was cut back by 0 bases and J by 5 bases. The CDR3 protein is CASSQDPGTSGSETQYF. The CDR3 DNA reads TGCGCCAGCAGCCAAGACCCAGGGACTAGCGGGAGTGAGACCCAGTACTTC.

The J gene is TRBJ1-2, the V gene TRBV7-8; 7 positions match TRBD1. Germline V gene data show CDR1 as SGHVS and CDR2 as FQNEAQ. CDR3 length: 13 residues. The J segment lost 2 bases and the V segment lost 3 bases, leaving 0 bases of the junction unmatched. CDR3 sequence: CASSLGQNYGYTF. CDR3 nucleotides: TGTGCCAGCAGCTTGGGACAGAACTATGGCTACACCTTC. The full variable domain, with the rest looked up from reference TRBV7-8 and TRBJ1-2, is GAGVSQSPRYKVAKRGQDVALRCDPISGHVSLFWYQQALGQGPEFLTYFQNEAQLDKSGLPSDRFFAERPEGSVSTLKIQRTQQEDSAVYLCASSLGQNYGYTFGSGTRLTVV.

The V and J genes are TRBV6-4 and TRBJ1-2; 8 bases are a match to TRBD1. The germline gives CDR1 MRHNA, CDR2 SNTAGT. CDR3 size: 15 residues. J lost 2 bases, V lost 5 bases, and 7 bases had no gene match. The CDR3: CASSLTGAANYGYTF. Here the CDR3 DNA reads TGTGCCAGCAGTCTGACAGGGGCCGCGAACTATGGCTACACCTTC.

The chain employs TRBV6-5 and TRBJ2-3; 10 bases align to TRBD1. The CDR3 is 15 amino acids. The ends lost 5 bases at V and 2 bases at J; junction bases unmatched: 4. The germline CDR1 and CDR2 sequences are MNHEY and SVGAGI. The CDR3 bases are TGTGCCAGCAGTCTCGGGACAGGGGACACAGATACGCAGTATTTT. It encodes CASSLGTGDTDTQYF.

J is TRBJ2-5 and V is TRBV2; 11 nucleotides match TRBD2. Per germline, CDR1 SNHLY and CDR2 FYNNEI. The CDR3 covers 15 residues. Losses at the gene ends were 4 bases for V and 2 bases for J; bases not matched to a gene: 3. DNA for the CDR3: TGTGCCAGCAGTGTACTAGCGGGAGTGCAAGAGACCCAGTACTTC. This sequence encodes CASSVLAGVQETQYF.

The chain is built from TRBV4-3 and TRBJ1-4; 8 positions match TRBD1. The CDR3 runs 15 residues. With V trimmed by 4 bases and J by 3 bases, 4 bases remained unmatched. Germline V CDR1 and CDR2: LGHNA, YSLEER. CDR3 DNA sequence: TGCGCCAGCAGCCTCGGGACAGGCCCTAATGAAAAACTGTTTTTT. This translates into CASSLGTGPNEKLFF.

The chain carries TRBV27 and TRBJ1-1; TRBD1 might be the D (5 bases). The V gene lost 3 bases and the J gene lost 7 bases, with 21 bases spanning the gap. Germline V gene sequence: CDR1 MNHEY, CDR2 SMNVEV (reference sequence). The CDR3 totals 16 residues. The CDR3 DNA sequence: TGTGCCAGCAGTTTTTCGGGAGTGAGGGGTTTCGATGAAGCTTTCTTT. Protein: CASSFSGVRGFDEAFF.